This passage covers 32 T cell receptor beta chains from one sample sequenced in a study of blood T cell repertoires in COVID-19. Produced via immunoSEQ multiplex PCR; TCRdb's table is partial and in-frame only. The table shows fewer than 75,000 clones, with 75% to 85% occurring only once. The source material was peripheral blood. All receptors come from a woman aged 60 to 75 with acute or convalescent COVID-19.

V usage is TRBV2 and J usage is TRBJ1-1; 8 bases agree with TRBD1. With V trimmed by 6 bases and J by 8 bases, 5 bases remained unmatched. Germline V lookup: CDR1 SNHLY, CDR2 FYNNEI. CDR3 size: 12 residues. The CDR3 nucleotides read TGTGCCAGCAGGCTCAGGGGGCTGGAAGCTTTCTTT. This translates into CASRLRGLEAFF.

The chain is built from TRBV4-2 and TRBJ2-3, with no clear D. CDR1 is LGHNA and CDR2 is YNFKEQ in the germline V gene. This CDR3 has 16 residues. Trimming cost V 1 base and J 0 bases, with 11 bases left between them. CDR3 amino acids: CASSQGLTSSTDTQYF. CDR3 bases: TGTGCCAGCAGCCAAGGACTTACCTCTAGCACAGATACGCAGTATTTT.

This chain joins TRBV7-2 and TRBJ1-2; no definite D call. The CDR3 is 13 amino acids. CDR1 and CDR2 (germline): SGHTA, FQGNSA. The V end lost 1 base, the J end lost 13 bases, and 16 bases lay between the germline ends. The CDR3 coding sequence is TGTGCCAGCAGCTTAGACCCCCGGGTCCGGGGCACCTTC. Translation gives CASSLDPRVRGTF.

This sequence joins TRBV11-3 and TRBJ2-1, with 13 bases that match TRBD2. The CDR3 is made up of 14 amino acids. From germline, CDR1 is SGHNT and CDR2 YENEEA. Trimming took 4 bases from V and 10 from J; bases not matched to a gene: 4. The CDR3 nucleotides are TGTGCCAGCAGCTCGACGACTAGCGGGGGGGAGCAGTTCTTC. As protein: CASSSTTSGGEQFF.

The genes are TRBV7-3 and TRBJ1-2; D not certain. This CDR3 is built from 16 residues. Germline loops: CDR1 SGHTA, CDR2 FQGTGA. Trimming took 1 base from V and 4 from J, leaving 16 bases between them. The CDR3 DNA follows: TGTGCCAGCAGCTTAATTCCAAATCTAGAGGGCTATGGCTACACCTTC. Its protein product is CASSLIPNLEGYGYTF.

The chain carries TRBV9 and TRBJ2-7, with 8 positions matching TRBD1. V was clipped by 3 bases and J by 0 bases; unmatched bases: 8. Per germline, CDR1 SGDLS and CDR2 YYNGEE. The CDR3 loop spans 16 amino acids. The CDR3 sequence is CASSASGGAGSYEQYF. CDR3 coding DNA: TGTGCCAGCAGCGCCTCAGGGGGCGCAGGCTCCTACGAGCAGTACTTC.

This clone was counted between two and nine times. The genes are TRBV4-1 and TRBJ1-2; 9 positions agree with TRBD1. This CDR3 is built from 15 residues. The germline CDR1 and CDR2 sequences are MGHRA and YSYEKL. V was pared by 4 bases and J by 5 bases, with 8 bases of the junction left unmatched. The CDR3 spells CASSLGTGLTYGYTF. CDR3 DNA: TGCGCCAGCAGCCTCGGGACAGGGCTAACTTATGGCTACACCTTC.

V gene TRBV6-6 combines with J gene TRBJ1-1, with 8 bases matching TRBD1. Germline-derived CDR1 and CDR2 are MNHNY and SVGAGI (reference sequence). CDR3 length equals 15 residues. After removal of 4 bases from V and 3 bases from J, the junction contained 7 bases not matched to a gene. The CDR3 is CASSSRGRGDTEAFF. The CDR3 DNA reads as TGTGCCAGCAGTTCCAGGGGGCGTGGGGACACTGAAGCTTTCTTT.

This clone was observed a handful of times. The chain employs TRBV4-1 and TRBJ2-7, with TRBD2 as a possible D gene (5 bases). Germline V gene data show CDR1 as MGHRA and CDR2 as YSYEKL. Trimming removed 1 base from V and 4 bases from J, with 17 bases in between. This CDR3 has 16 residues. CDR3 sequence reads: CASSQGSSGVFYEQYF. CDR3 bases: TGCGCCAGCAGCCAAGGTTCGTCCGGGGTTTTTTACGAGCAGTACTTC.

V is TRBV7-6 and J is TRBJ2-7; 9 nucleotides line up with TRBD1. Germline CDR1 reads SGHVS; CDR2 reads FNYEAQ. The CDR3 extends over 15 amino acids. Germline trimming cut 5 bases from V and 6 bases from J; bases unmatched to any gene: 11. CDR3 residues: CASSATGQGWSEQYF. The CDR3 nucleotides read TGTGCCAGCAGCGCCACGGGACAGGGTTGGTCCGAGCAGTACTTC.

This chain uses TRBV19 with TRBJ1-5; 9 nucleotides agree with TRBD1. The CDR3 is 15 amino acids. V trimming: 4 bases; J trimming: 4 bases; junction bases outside the gene matches: 5. In germline, CDR1 is LNHDA, CDR2 SQIVND (reference sequence). Written as DNA, the CDR3 is TGTGCCAGTAGTAGGTACGGGACAGGGAATCAGCCCCAGCATTTT. Protein: CASSRYGTGNQPQHF. The entire variable domain, with the rest obtained from reference TRBV19 and TRBJ1-5, is as follows: DGGITQSPKYLFRKEGQNVTLSCEQNLNHDAMYWYRQDPGQGLRLIYYSQIVNDFQKGDIAEGYSVSREKKESFPLTVTSAQKNPTAFYLCASSRYGTGNQPQHFGDGTRLSIL.

This clone was counted many times. This chain links TRBV4-1 with TRBJ1-5; 9 bases agree with TRBD1. V was clipped by 2 bases and J by 7 bases; unmatched bases: 6. CDR1 is MGHRA, CDR2 YSYEKL, per germline. This CDR3 has 15 amino acids. In DNA, the CDR3 is TGCGCCAGCAGCCAAACCCGACAGGGGGAGCAGCCCCAGCATTTT. This sequence encodes CASSQTRQGEQPQHF.

The chain links TRBV5-4 to TRBJ2-5; a weak D match, TRBD2 (6 bases). Trimming took off 1 base at V and 1 base at J, with 11 bases between the two ends. The CDR3 sequence is 15 residues long. The germline CDR1 and CDR2 sequences are SGHNT and YYREEE (reference sequence). The CDR3: CASSLRRGLQETQYF. The CDR3 DNA follows: TGTGCCAGCAGCTTGCGGCGGGGCCTCCAAGAGACCCAGTACTTC. The entire variable domain, with the rest obtained from reference TRBV5-4 and TRBJ2-5, is as follows: ETGVTQSPTHLIKTRGQQVTLRCSSQSGHNTVSWYQQALGQGPQFIFQYYREEENGRGNFPPRFSGLQFPNYSSELNVNALELDDSALYLCASSLRRGLQETQYFGPGTRLLVL.

This chain uses TRBV3-1 (or the pseudogene TRBV3-2) with TRBJ1-5; 10 bases agree with TRBD1. CDR3 size: 14 residues. Germline CDR1 and CDR2: LGHDT and YNNKEL (reference sequence). Trimming took 3 bases from V and 7 from J; bases not matched to a gene: 3. CDR3 sequence: CASSQGQGTQPQHF. The CDR3 bases are TGTGCCAGCAGCCAGGGACAGGGGACCCAGCCCCAGCATTTT.

This chain joins TRBV9 and TRBJ2-2; D is ambiguous. Germline values: CDR1 SGDLS, CDR2 YYNGEE. Trimming removed 0 bases from V and 5 bases from J, with 11 bases in between. The CDR3 is 15 amino acids. The CDR3 DNA follows: TGTGCCAGCAGCGTAGGCCTAATACGGACCGGGGAGCTGTTTTTT. This gives the protein CASSVGLIRTGELFF.

The chain has TRBV4-1 and TRBJ2-1; D is possibly TRBD1 (8 bases). CDR1 is MGHRA, CDR2 YSYEKL, per germline. CDR3 length equals 13 residues. Between the trimmed V and J ends, which lost 7 bases and 7 bases, there was a span of 14 bases. The DNA for the CDR3 is TGCGCCAGCAACAGGGGGGGGCTAAATGAGCAGTTCTTC. It yields the protein CASNRGGLNEQFF.

This chain joins TRBV6-6 and TRBJ1-4; D may be TRBD1 (5 bases). The V end lost 10 bases, the J end lost 8 bases, and 17 bases lay between the germline ends. CDR1 is MNHNY and CDR2 is SVGAGI in the germline V gene (reference sequence). The CDR3 totals 13 residues. The CDR3 reads CAIRDSGGEKLFF. The CDR3 bases are TGTGCCATCCGGGACTCTGGCGGAGAAAAACTGTTTTTT.

This clone was observed once. J is TRBJ2-7 and V is TRBV7-9; D gene uncertain. The V end lost 4 bases, the J end lost 4 bases, and 8 bases lay between the germline ends. The germline gives CDR1 SEHNR, CDR2 FQNEAQ (reference sequence). The CDR3 sequence is 12 residues long. The CDR3 sequence is CASSSNSYEQYF. CDR3 nucleotides: TGTGCCAGCAGCTCCAACTCGTACGAGCAGTACTTC. Variable domain in full (rest from reference TRBV7-9 and TRBJ2-7): DTGVSQNPRHKITKRGQNVTFRCDPISEHNRLYWYRQTLGQGPEFLTYFQNEAQLEKSRLLSDRFSAERPKGSFSTLEIQRTEQGDSAMYLCASSSNSYEQYFGPGTRLTVT.

The chain recombines TRBV4-1 with TRBJ1-1; D gene ambiguous. V lost 0 bases to trimming and J lost 11 bases, with 19 bases between them. Germline CDR1 MGHRA, CDR2 YSYEKL. The CDR3 contains 15 residues. This CDR3 is CASSQDPVRGIGAFF. CDR3 nucleotides: TGCGCCAGCAGCCAAGACCCCGTTCGTGGTATTGGCGCTTTCTTT.

This chain's CDR3 is CASSGTGYGYTF. The CDR3 DNA sequence: TGCGCCAGCAGCGGGACAGGCTATGGCTACACCTTC. The V call is TRBV5-1, the J call TRBJ1-2; 8 positions agree with TRBD1. The CDR3 is 12 amino acids. Germline trimming cut 4 bases from V and 4 bases from J; bases unmatched to any gene: 0. Germline loops: CDR1 SGHRS, CDR2 YFSETQ.

This chain uses TRBV6-5 with TRBJ2-2, with D possibly being TRBD2 (5 bases). V shed 7 bases and J shed 6 bases, with 18 bases lying between them. Germline CDR1 MNHEY, CDR2 SVGAGI. The CDR3 is made up of 15 amino acids. CDR3 in DNA: TGTGCCAGCACCCCGGGCGGGTTCGGGGCCGGGGAGCTGTTTTTT. Protein sequence: CASTPGGFGAGELFF.

The chain carries TRBV27 and TRBJ2-7; 9 bases fit TRBD2. CDR3 size: 15 residues. V was pared by 0 bases and J by 5 bases, with 5 bases of the junction left unmatched. Germline loops: CDR1 MNHEY, CDR2 SMNVEV (reference sequence). The CDR3 loop is CASSLSVAGEDEQYF. In DNA, the CDR3 is TGTGCCAGCAGTTTATCGGTAGCGGGGGAAGACGAGCAGTACTTC.

This sequence joins TRBV5-5 and TRBJ1-2; D is unclear. With 0 bases removed from V and 3 bases from J, the gap between germline ends came to 6 bases. The CDR3 is 13 amino acids. Germline assignment: CDR1 SGHKS and CDR2 YYEKEE (reference sequence). CDR3 in amino acids: CASSLAGDYGYTF. The CDR3 coding sequence is TGTGCCAGCAGCTTGGCCGGGGACTATGGCTACACCTTC.

This chain connects TRBV6-1 to TRBJ2-3, with D perhaps matching TRBD1 (6 bases). The CDR3 has 14 residues. Germline loops: CDR1 MNHNS, CDR2 SASEGT. Deletions cut 3 bases from V and 6 bases from J, with 13 bases between. For the CDR3, the DNA is TGTGCCAGCAGTGACACAGGGCTGGGGGATACGCAGTATTTT. Its translation: CASSDTGLGDTQYF.

The rearrangement uses TRBV30 and TRBJ1-2; TRBD1 matches 7 bases. Looked up from germline, CDR1 is GTSNPN and CDR2 is SVGIG (reference sequence). The CDR3 consists of 16 residues. Unmatched junction bases numbered 17, after V lost 5 bases and J lost 5 bases. CDR3 sequence: CAWDPYGQAESYGYTF. CDR3 bases: TGTGCCTGGGACCCATACGGACAGGCAGAGTCGTATGGCTACACCTTC. Full variable domain (remainder filled in from reference TRBV30 and TRBJ1-2): SQTIHQWPATLVQPVGSPLSLECTVEGTSNPNLYWYRQAAGRGLQLLFYSVGIGQISSEVPQNLSASRPQDRQFILSSKKLLLSDSGFYLCAWDPYGQAESYGYTFGSGTRLTVV.

This clone came up once. CDR3 loop: CSVDTGGQLYTEAFF. The CDR3 coding sequence is TGCAGCGTTGACACGGGGGGTCAGCTGTATACTGAAGCTTTCTTT. The chain recombines TRBV29-1 with TRBJ1-1; possibly TRBD1 for D (5 bases). The length of the CDR3 is 15 residues. Trimming took 3 bases from V and 5 from J, leaving 19 bases between them. Germline V lookup: CDR1 SQVTM, CDR2 ANQGSEA.

This clone has just one count. This sequence joins TRBV9 and TRBJ2-1, with D perhaps TRBD2 (7 bases). Germline CDR1 reads SGDLS; CDR2 reads YYNGEE. Trimming removed 1 base from V and 0 bases from J, with 14 bases in between. The CDR3 is 17 amino acids. The CDR3 DNA is TGTGCCAGCAGCGTATCCCCCGGGGGGCCCTCCTACAATGAGCAGTTCTTC. Protein sequence: CASSVSPGGPSYNEQFF.

This clone was seen only a few times. This chain links TRBV4-1 with TRBJ1-4; 9 nucleotides line up with TRBD1. J gave up 6 bases and V 5 bases, and 4 bases lay outside the gene matches. Germline-derived CDR1 and CDR2 are MGHRA and YSYEKL. The CDR3 loop spans 14 amino acids. CDR3 amino acids: CASSSRTGDEKLFF. The CDR3 nucleotides read TGCGCCAGCAGCTCCCGGACAGGGGATGAAAAACTGTTTTTT.

This clone was found once. The J gene is TRBJ1-5, the V gene TRBV4-1; 7 nucleotides match TRBD1. The CDR3 is 15 residues long. The ends lost 2 bases at V and 5 bases at J; junction bases unmatched: 6. CDR1 MGHRA and CDR2 YSYEKL come from the germline V gene. For the CDR3, the DNA is TGCGCCAGCAGCCAACGACAGGGTTCGGATCAGCCCCAGCATTTT. The encoded protein is CASSQRQGSDQPQHF.

The J gene is TRBJ2-7, the V gene TRBV6-2 or TRBV6-3; tentative D call: TRBD1 (5 bases). The V and J ends lost 6 bases and 9 bases respectively, with 15 bases between them. The germline V gene encodes CDR1 MNHEY and CDR2 SVGEGT. The CDR3 is made up of 12 amino acids. CDR3: CASSETVRGQYF. DNA for the CDR3: TGTGCCAGCAGCGAAACTGTAAGGGGGCAGTACTTC.

The rearrangement uses TRBV9 and TRBJ1-1; TRBD1 matches 7 bases. Trimming cost V 2 bases and J 3 bases; bases outside gene matches: 4. This CDR3 has 14 residues. Germline V CDR1 and CDR2: SGDLS, YYNGEE. CDR3 protein: CASSVQGEDTEAFF. CDR3 coding DNA: TGTGCCAGCAGCGTTCAGGGGGAGGACACTGAAGCTTTCTTT.

The V and J genes are TRBV11-1 and TRBJ2-1, with D possibly being TRBD1 (6 bases). Germline V CDR1 and CDR2: SGHAT, FQDESV (reference sequence). Trimming pared 3 bases from V and 6 bases from J, leaving 9 bases between. The CDR3 spans 13 residues. The CDR3 protein is CASSLEGGNEQFF. DNA of the CDR3: TGTGCCAGCAGCTTGGAAGGGGGCAATGAGCAGTTCTTC.